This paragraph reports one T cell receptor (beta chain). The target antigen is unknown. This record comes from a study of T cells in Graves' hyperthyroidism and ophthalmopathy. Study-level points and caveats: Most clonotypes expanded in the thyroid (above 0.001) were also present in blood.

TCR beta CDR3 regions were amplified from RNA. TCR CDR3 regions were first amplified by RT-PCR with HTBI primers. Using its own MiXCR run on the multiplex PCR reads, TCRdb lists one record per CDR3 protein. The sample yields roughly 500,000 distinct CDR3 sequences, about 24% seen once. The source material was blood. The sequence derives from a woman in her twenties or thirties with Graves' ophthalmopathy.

As DNA, the CDR3 is TGCAGTGCTAGACCCAGGGCGGGCTACGAGCAGTACTTC. It translates to CSARPRAGYEQYF. This rearrangement joins TRBV20-1 to TRBJ2-7; the D call may be TRBD1 or TRBD2 (5 bases each). Germline V gene sequence: CDR1 DFQATT, CDR2 SNEGSKA (reference sequence). Trimming stripped 2 bases from V and 3 bases from J, with 11 bases between. The CDR3 length is 13 residues.